The rows below give T cell receptor beta chains drawn from one sample of a study of OX40 agonist ivuxolimab in advanced cancers. Produced via immunoSEQ multiplex PCR; TCRdb's table is partial and in-frame only. Among 30,000 to 40,000 clones, 65% to 85% were seen once, and the ten largest hold more than 20%. The sample here was CD4+ or CD8+ T cells sorted from blood, taken in a trial of the OX40 agonist ivuxolimab. These receptors were collected from an adult with an advanced solid tumor such as melanoma, head and neck, liver or kidney cancer. Each CDR3 is given with its conserved first and last residue. The order of the fields is J gene, clone size, V gene, CDR3 length, D gene, CDR3 DNA, CDR3 protein. A D gene is named only where the DNA matches it firmly. Size is omitted from some rows. Given values are once, few, many or a class for expanded clones.

>TRBJ1-3|NA|TRBV15|15|NA
TGTGCCACCAGCAGAGATCGGCCAAGAGGAAACACCATATATTTT
CATSRDRPRGNTIYF
>TRBJ1-1|NA|TRBV7-9|12|NA
TGTGCCAGCAGCTCCCCCAACACTGAAGCTTTCTTT
CASSSPNTEAFF
>TRBJ2-2|NA|TRBV4-1|18|TRBD2
TGCGCCAGCAGCCAATACTTCAGCGGGGGAAAGAACACCGGGGAGCTGTTTTTT
CASSQYFSGGKNTGELFF
>TRBJ1-2|NA|TRBV25-1|12|NA
TGTGCCAGCAGTGACACTTCCTATGGCTACACCTTC
CASSDTSYGYTF
>TRBJ2-7|NA|TRBV5-4|14|TRBD2
TGTGCCAGCAGCTTTGGTAGCGGGGGGAACGAGCAGTACTTC
CASSFGSGGNEQYF
>TRBJ1-6|once|TRBV27|14|TRBD1
TGTGCCAGCAGCTGGGGACAGGGAAATTCACCCCTCCACTTT
CASSWGQGNSPLHF
>TRBJ1-4|NA|TRBV21-1|12|NA
TGTGCCAGCCCCGAAGGGGGCGAAAAACTGTTTTTT
CASPEGGEKLFF
>TRBJ1-5|NA|TRBV4-3|14|TRBD1
TGCGCCAGCAGCCAATACAGGGGTCGCCAGCCCCAGCATTTT
CASSQYRGRQPQHF
>TRBJ1-5|NA|TRBV7-3|15|NA
TGTGCCAGCAGCTTAGATTTCAGGAGCAATCAGCCCCAGCATTTT
CASSLDFRSNQPQHF
>TRBJ1-5|once|TRBV27|15|NA
TGTGCCAGCAGTTTATCAACGGGAAGCGGTCAGCCCCAGCATTTT
CASSLSTGSGQPQHF
>TRBJ1-2|once|TRBV27|16|NA
TGTGCCAGCAGTTCGCCACACAGGGATGGTGGCTATGGCTACACCTTC
CASSSPHRDGGYGYTF
>TRBJ2-1|medium-sized|TRBV11-1|17|TRBD2
TGTGCCAGCAGCTTGGCCCGACTAGCGGGGGGCCACAATGAGCAGTTCTTC
CASSLARLAGGHNEQFF
>TRBJ2-7|NA|TRBV7-2|12|NA
TGTGCCAGCAGCCAGGGGAATGGGGTCCCTTGCTTC
CASSQGNGVPCF
>TRBJ2-5|NA|TRBV27|17|NA
TGTGCCAGCAGTCCCCCCCGGCTAGCCGCTATGTTAGAGACCCAGTACTTC
CASSPPRLAAMLETQYF
>TRBJ2-7|NA|TRBV4-1|13|NA
TGCGCCAGCAGCCGAGGACTGGCCTACGAGCAGTACTTC
CASSRGLAYEQYF
>TRBJ1-5|NA|TRBV7-8|15|NA
TGTGCCAGCAGCTTAGGAGTACAGTACAATCAGCCCCAGCATTTT
CASSLGVQYNQPQHF
>TRBJ2-3|NA|TRBV7-3|15|NA
TGTGCCAGCAGCTTAATCGGGGGGCAGGGAGATACGCAGTATTTT
CASSLIGGQGDTQYF
>TRBJ2-1|NA|TRBV6-5|14|NA
TGTGCCAGCAGTTACGGGCAGGGCACCAATGAGCAGTTCTTC
CASSYGQGTNEQFF
>TRBJ1-1|NA|TRBV18|16|TRBD1
TGTGCCAGCTCACATTATCCGGGACAGGTGGACACTGAAGCTTTCTTT
CASSHYPGQVDTEAFF
>TRBJ2-2|medium-sized|TRBV4-1|14|NA
TGCGCCAGCAGCCAAGATACTAACACCGGGGAGCTGTTTTTT
CASSQDTNTGELFF
>TRBJ1-2|NA|TRBV6-5|13|TRBD1
TGTGCCAGCAGTTTATCACAGGGGATCGGCTACACCTTC
CASSLSQGIGYTF
>TRBJ1-1|NA|TRBV7-9|12|NA
TGTGCCAGCAGCTACTCAAACACTGAAGCTTTCTTT
CASSYSNTEAFF
>TRBJ2-7|NA|TRBV7-8|16|NA
TGTGCCAGCAGCTTAGCGACTTCCCCAGGGGGGTACGAGCAGTACTTC
CASSLATSPGGYEQYF
>TRBJ1-4|medium-sized|TRBV19|12|NA
TGTGCCAGTAGTTCCTTCGCAGACCGATTGTTTTTT
CASSSFADRLFF
>TRBJ2-7|NA|TRBV27|13|NA
TGTGCCAGCAGTTCGACCGGCCACTACGAGCAGTACTTC
CASSSTGHYEQYF
>TRBJ1-1|few|TRBV19|11|NA
TGTGCCAGTAGTATGGTCACTGAAGCTTTCTTT
CASSMVTEAFF
>TRBJ2-5|NA|TRBV7-9|17|NA
TGTGCCAGCAGCTTAGTCTCCCTCCTAGCGAATGGGGAGACCCAGTACTTC
CASSLVSLLANGETQYF
>TRBJ1-1|NA|TRBV5-1|11|NA
TGCGCCAGCAGCTTGGGGGCTGAAGCTTTCTTT
CASSLGAEAFF
>TRBJ2-1|NA|TRBV7-9|13|NA
TGTGCCAGCAGCCAAATCTCTGGCAATGAGCAGTTCTTC
CASSQISGNEQFF
>TRBJ1-2|NA|TRBV5-4|14|TRBD1
TGTGCCAGCAGCTACGGGACAGGGAGTTATGGCTACACCTTC
CASSYGTGSYGYTF
>TRBJ2-3|NA|TRBV4-1|15|NA
TGCGCCAGCAGCCCCGCCTCACGGGGCACAGATACGCAGTATTTT
CASSPASRGTDTQYF
>TRBJ1-4|once|TRBV28|17|TRBD1
TGTGCCAGCAGTACCCCCGGGACAGGGGCCGTTAATGAAAAACTGTTTTTT
CASSTPGTGAVNEKLFF
>TRBJ2-3|NA|TRBV10-1|19|TRBD2
TGCGCCAGCAGTGAGGATCCTAGCGGGACATCCCTGAGCACAGATACGCAGTATTTT
CASSEDPSGTSLSTDTQYF
>TRBJ1-4|NA|TRBV5-1|16|NA
TGCGCCAGCAGCTTGGCCTGGGGCAGGGATCGCGAAAAACTGTTTTTT
CASSLAWGRDREKLFF
>TRBJ1-3|NA|TRBV27|15|TRBD1
TGTGCCAGCAGTTTTCCGGACAGGCCTGGAAACACCATATATTTT
CASSFPDRPGNTIYF
>TRBJ2-5|NA|TRBV28|16|NA
TGTGCCAGCAGTTTGAGCCCAGCGTGGAGACAAGAGACCCAGTACTTC
CASSLSPAWRQETQYF
>TRBJ1-1|NA|TRBV2|15|TRBD1
TGTGCCAGCAGCTCCGGGACAGGGTTTTATCTGAGGGCTTTCTTT
CASSSGTGFYLRAFF
>TRBJ2-7|NA|TRBV5-6|13|TRBD1
TGTGCCAGCAGCCGCAGGGGGCTCTACGAGCAGTACTTC
CASSRRGLYEQYF
>TRBJ2-6|NA|TRBV4-1|19|TRBD1
TGCGCCAGCACCCCAGTAGTGGGACAGGGGGTTGCTGGGGCCAACGTCCTGACTTTC
CASTPVVGQGVAGANVLTF
>TRBJ2-7|NA|TRBV5-5|16|NA
TGTGCCAGCAGCTTGGGGTGGGGCGAAAGGTCCTACGAGCAGTACTTC
CASSLGWGERSYEQYF
>TRBJ2-1|NA|TRBV4-1|15|TRBD2
TGCGCCAGCAGCCAAGCAGCGGGGGGGTACAATGAGCAGTTCTTC
CASSQAAGGYNEQFF
>TRBJ2-1|NA|TRBV4-2|15|NA
TGTGCCAGCAGCCCGGGGCCCCTCACTAATGATGAGCAGTTCTTC
CASSPGPLTNDEQFF
>TRBJ2-7|few|TRBV19|12|TRBD1
TGTGCCAGTAAGGCAGGGGGCGGCGAGCAGTACTTC
CASKAGGGEQYF
>TRBJ1-3|NA|TRBV5-6|17|TRBD1
TGTGCCAGCAGCTCCGGGACAGGGCTACATTCTGGAAACACCATATATTTT
CASSSGTGLHSGNTIYF
>TRBJ2-7|NA|TRBV7-6|14|NA
TGTGCCAGCAGCTTATCAGGACTGATCTACGAGCAGTACTTC
CASSLSGLIYEQYF
>TRBJ2-3|NA|TRBV2|17|TRBD1
TGTGCCAGCAGACGGACAGGCCTAATCTCTAGCACAGATACGCAGTATTTT
CASRRTGLISSTDTQYF
>TRBJ1-1|NA|TRBV5-1|16|TRBD1
TGCGCCAGCAGCGGGGTATCGACAGGGGATCCCACTGAAGCTTTCTTT
CASSGVSTGDPTEAFF
>TRBJ1-1|once|TRBV27|14|NA
TGTGCCAGCTCAACCCTATCAGGGTCCACTGAAGCTTTCTTT
CASSTLSGSTEAFF
>TRBJ1-2|many|TRBV7-2|15|NA
TGTGCCAGCAGCTTAGAGGTACAGATCCTTCATGGCTACACCTTC
CASSLEVQILHGYTF
>TRBJ2-7|NA|TRBV29-1|15|NA
TGCAGCGTTGAAATTACGAGACAGGTATTTACCGAGCAGTACTTC
CSVEITRQVFTEQYF
>TRBJ2-1|NA|TRBV9|16|NA
TGTGCCAGCAGCGTAGGAGGAACGGGGGTGCTAAATGAGCAGTTCTTC
CASSVGGTGVLNEQFF
>TRBJ2-1|NA|TRBV10-3|16|TRBD1
TGTGCCATCAGTACACCGGGACAGGGGGAAATCAATGAGCAGTTCTTC
CAISTPGQGEINEQFF
>TRBJ2-6|NA|TRBV25-1|13|NA
TGTGCCAGCATTGGCTCTGGGGCCAACGTCCTGACTTTC
CASIGSGANVLTF
>TRBJ1-6|NA|TRBV7-8|18|NA
TGTGCCAGCAGCTTAGTAAGGCGTGAGAGCTCCTATAATTCACCCCTCCACTTT
CASSLVRRESSYNSPLHF
>TRBJ2-7|NA|TRBV19|15|TRBD2
TGTGCCAGTAGTCCCGTAGCGGGGAGCTCCTACGAGCAGTACTTC
CASSPVAGSSYEQYF
>TRBJ1-1|NA|TRBV7-6|15|NA
TGTGCCAGCAGCTTAACCCCCGGGTTGAACACTGAAGCTTTCTTT
CASSLTPGLNTEAFF
>TRBJ2-7|many|TRBV5-4|12|NA
TGTGCCAGCAGCTTGGAACACTACGAGCAGTACTTC
CASSLEHYEQYF
>TRBJ2-7|NA|TRBV2|11|NA
TGTGCCAGCAGTGACGTATACGAGCAGTACTTC
CASSDVYEQYF
>TRBJ2-7|NA|TRBV27|14|TRBD2
TGTGCCAGCAGTGCCGGGACTAGTCTGTACGAGCAGTACTTC
CASSAGTSLYEQYF
>TRBJ2-1|NA|TRBV19|17|TRBD2
TGTGCCAGTAGTCCAACTAGCGGTGACAGCTTCTACAATGAGCAGTTCTTC
CASSPTSGDSFYNEQFF